The rows below give T cell receptor beta chains drawn from one sample of a study of blood T cell repertoires in COVID-19. TCRdb keeps only in-frame clones here, not all; method: immunoSEQ multiplex PCR. The table includes around 330,000 clones, about nine tenths detected once. The sample was PBMCs or T cells enriched from blood (not recorded which). These TCRs come from a middle-aged woman who had recovered from COVID-19. Both conserved end residues are trimmed from each CDR3.

j_call	v_call	cdr3_aa
TRBJ2-1	TRBV9	ASSEGVGGSSYNEQF
TRBJ1-2	TRBV29-1	SVDGTGVSGYT
TRBJ1-2	TRBV5-6	ASSFGGRPFYGYT
TRBJ2-5	TRBV5-1	ASSREGRGKETQY
TRBJ1-2	TRBV7-2	ASSPRTGQGRGYT
TRBJ2-5	TRBV28	ASEFSAGLAQTQY
TRBJ2-7	TRBV6-2/TRBV6-3	ASSYSSAGSYEQY
TRBJ2-3	TRBV24-1	ATSGGTGVTDTQY
TRBJ1-4	TRBV30	AWSAGNANEKLF
TRBJ2-5	TRBV6-5	ASSYSSSGKETQY